These 14 T cell receptor beta chains came from one sample sequenced in a study of blood T cell repertoires in COVID-19. Data came from immunoSEQ multiplex PCR; TCRdb stores just in-frame clones and leaves some out. The data show tens of thousands of clones, with about nine tenths seen just once and just over 8% held by the top ten. The sample was peripheral blood. The receptor source for this set is a man aged 50 to 59 with active COVID-19.

The V call is TRBV24-1, the J call TRBJ1-4, with 7 positions matching TRBD1. There are 14 residues in the CDR3. The V gene's germline CDR1 is KGHDR and CDR2 SFDVKD. After removal of 9 bases from V and 8 bases from J, the junction contained 11 bases not matched to a gene. The CDR3 reads CATSPGGGGEKLFF. The CDR3 DNA sequence: TGTGCCACCTCCCCGGGAGGGGGCGGCGAAAAACTGTTTTTT.

A few counts support this clone. V usage is TRBV27 and J usage is TRBJ2-3, with D possibly being TRBD2 (6 bases). Per the germline V gene, CDR1 is MNHEY and CDR2 is SMNVEV (reference sequence). The V and J ends lost 4 bases and 2 bases respectively, with 10 bases between them. This CDR3 contains 14 residues. The CDR3 sequence: CASSSRGITDTQYF. CDR3 DNA: TGTGCCAGCAGTTCCCGGGGGATCACAGATACGCAGTATTTT.

DNA of the CDR3: TGTGCCTGGAGTAAAGACAGGGCGAATTCACCCCTCCACTTT. Translating it yields CAWSKDRANSPLHF. The chain recombines TRBV30 with TRBJ1-6; TRBD1 matches 7 bases. The J segment lost 7 bases and the V segment lost 2 bases, leaving 5 bases of the junction unmatched. CDR3 length equals 14 residues. Per germline, CDR1 GTSNPN and CDR2 SVGIG (reference sequence).

The V and J genes are TRBV6-2 or TRBV6-3 and TRBJ2-7; TRBD2 agrees at 11 bases. V shed 4 bases and J 2 bases; nucleotides not matched to a gene: 7. Germline loops: CDR1 MNHEY, CDR2 SVGEGT. The CDR3 length is 16 residues. CDR3 residues: CASSWNPGLAAYEQYF. The CDR3 nucleotides read TGTGCCAGCAGTTGGAACCCGGGACTAGCGGCCTACGAGCAGTACTTC.

The chain is built from TRBV14 and TRBJ1-1; TRBD1 is a possible D gene (5 bases). Germline V gene lookup returns CDR1 SGHDN and CDR2 FVKESK. V was trimmed by 2 bases and J by 5 bases, leaving 21 bases between them. The CDR3 is made up of 17 amino acids. CDR3 nucleotides: TGTGCCAGCAGCCAATTCGCATCAGGGTTAGGTGGAACTGAAGCTTTCTTT. It codes for CASSQFASGLGGTEAFF.

V gene TRBV28 combines with J gene TRBJ1-5; D may be TRBD1 (5 bases). This CDR3 region has 14 residues. CDR1 and CDR2 from the germline V gene are MDHEN and SYDVKM. V was clipped by 7 bases and J by 0 bases, with 10 bases between them. The CDR3: CASTTGHSNQPQHF. The CDR3 DNA is TGTGCCAGCACTACAGGACATAGCAATCAGCCCCAGCATTTT.

The rearrangement uses TRBV5-4 and TRBJ2-3; D ambiguous. Germline-derived CDR1 and CDR2 are SGHNT and YYREEE (reference sequence). V was shortened by 2 bases and J by 2 bases, with 9 bases between the two germline ends. The CDR3 is 14 amino acids. For the CDR3, the DNA is TGTGCCAGCAGCTTATGGCCAAACACAGATACGCAGTATTTT. It yields the protein CASSLWPNTDTQYF.

The gene calls are TRBV7-2 and TRBJ2-3; 11 bases line up with TRBD1. V shed 5 bases, J shed 5 bases, and the junction held 6 bases outside the gene matches. This CDR3 has 15 amino acids. Looked up from germline, CDR1 is SGHTA and CDR2 is FQGNSA. CDR3 sequence (DNA): TGTGCCAGCAGCCCCGGACAGGGGGCAGGAGATACGCAGTATTTT. Its protein is CASSPGQGAGDTQYF. The full variable domain, with the rest looked up from reference TRBV7-2 and TRBJ2-3, is GAGVSQSPSNKVTEKGKDVELRCDPISGHTALYWYRQSLGQGLEFLIYFQGNSAPDKSGLPSDRFSAERTGGSVSTLTIQRTQQEDSAVYLCASSPGQGAGDTQYFGPGTRLTVL.

The chain carries TRBV18 and TRBJ2-1; 7 nucleotides align to TRBD2. Germline lookup yields CDR1 KGHSH and CDR2 LQKENI. The CDR3 totals 15 residues. With V trimmed by 1 base and J by 2 bases, 2 bases remained unmatched. The CDR3 nucleotides are TGTGCCAGCTCACCACTGAGCGGGACCTACAATGAGCAGTTCTTC. Its protein product is CASSPLSGTYNEQFF.

V is TRBV6-2 or TRBV6-3 and J is TRBJ2-2; 10 bases match TRBD2. The germline gives CDR1 MNHEY, CDR2 SVGEGT. The CDR3 runs to 16 residues. V was pared by 2 bases and J by 6 bases, with 6 bases of the junction left unmatched. The DNA of the CDR3 is TGTGCCAGCAGTTACCCGGGGACTAGCGCCGCCGGGGAGCTGTTTTTT. Protein: CASSYPGTSAAGELFF.

The chain couples TRBV9 to TRBJ1-2, with 7 bases aligning to TRBD1. The length of the CDR3 is 15 residues. Trimming at V came to 2 bases and at J to 8 bases, leaving 12 bases not matched to a gene. Germline V CDR1 and CDR2: SGDLS, YYNGEE. The CDR3 sequence: CASSVTTRQGNGYTF. CDR3 DNA: TGTGCCAGCAGCGTCACCACAAGACAGGGAAACGGCTACACCTTC.

This chain uses TRBV18 with TRBJ1-3; maybe TRBD1 (5 bases). Trimming removed 4 bases at V and 0 bases at J, with 13 bases between. The germline CDR1 and CDR2 sequences are KGHSH and LQKENI. This CDR3 has 16 residues. CDR3 nucleotides: TGTGCCAGCTCACACACCGCGACAGTCTCTGGAAACACCATATATTTT. Its translation: CASSHTATVSGNTIYF. The complete variable domain, with remaining parts taken from reference TRBV18 and TRBJ1-3, reads NAGVMQNPRHLVRRRGQEARLRCSPMKGHSHVYWYRQLPEEGLKFMVYLQKENIIDESGMPKERFSAEFPKEGPSILRIQQVVRGDSAAYFCASSHTATVSGNTIYFGEGSWLTVV.

Concerning this clone: No DNA is shown, since the ends of the CDR3 on it are uncertain; the CDR3 is the one TCRdb lists. The rearrangement links TRBV21-1 to TRBJ1-2; the listed D gene, TRBD1, was not tested against the DNA. TRBV21-1 is tagged as a pseudogene. The CDR3 is 15 amino acids in total, end residues counted. The CDR3 loop is CASSRRVGQGNGYTF.

The rearrangement joins TRBV5-1 to TRBJ2-2, with 8 bases matching TRBD1. J gave up 3 bases and V 4 bases, and 5 bases lay outside the gene matches. The germline V gene has CDR1 SGHRS and CDR2 YFSETQ. The CDR3 extends over 15 amino acids. The CDR3 sequence is CASSQQGVDTGELFF. Here the CDR3 DNA reads TGCGCCAGCAGCCAACAGGGGGTAGACACCGGGGAGCTGTTTTTT.